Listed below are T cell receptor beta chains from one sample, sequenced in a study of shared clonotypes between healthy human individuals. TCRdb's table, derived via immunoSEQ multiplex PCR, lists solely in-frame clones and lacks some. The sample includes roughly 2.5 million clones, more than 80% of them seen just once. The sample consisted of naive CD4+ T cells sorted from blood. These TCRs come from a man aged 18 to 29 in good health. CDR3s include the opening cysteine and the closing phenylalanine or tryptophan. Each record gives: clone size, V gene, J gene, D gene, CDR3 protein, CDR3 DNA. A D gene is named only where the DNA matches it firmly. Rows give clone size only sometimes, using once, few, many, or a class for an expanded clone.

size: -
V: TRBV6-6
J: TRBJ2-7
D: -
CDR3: CASSLFPLNEQYF
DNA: TGTGCCAGCAGTTTGTTTCCTCTCAACGAGCAGTACTTC

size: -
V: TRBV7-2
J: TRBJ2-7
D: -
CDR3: CASSPRFPFEAEQYF
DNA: TGTGCCAGCAGCCCTAGGTTCCCCTTCGAGGCCGAGCAGTACTTC

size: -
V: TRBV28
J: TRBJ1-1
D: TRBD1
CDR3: CASSLNRGAGNTEAFF
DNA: TGTGCCAGCAGTTTAAACAGGGGTGCGGGGAACACTGAAGCTTTCTTT

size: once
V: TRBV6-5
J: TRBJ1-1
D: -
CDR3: CASSDRQVNTEAFF
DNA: TGTGCCAGCAGTGATCGACAGGTGAACACTGAAGCTTTCTTT

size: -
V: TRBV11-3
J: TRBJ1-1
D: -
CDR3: CASSLEGFGDGTEAFF
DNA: TGTGCCAGCAGCTTAGAAGGGTTTGGGGATGGCACTGAAGCTTTCTTT

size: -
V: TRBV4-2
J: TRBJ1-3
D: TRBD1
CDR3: CASSGQGSRTLSGNTIYF
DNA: TGTGCCAGCAGCGGACAGGGTAGTAGGACGCTATCTGGAAACACCATATATTTT

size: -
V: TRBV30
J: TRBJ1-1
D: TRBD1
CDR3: CAWSVQTGGHTEAFF
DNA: TGTGCCTGGAGTGTACAGACAGGGGGCCACACTGAAGCTTTCTTT

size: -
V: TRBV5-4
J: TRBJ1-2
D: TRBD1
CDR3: CASSWAPGQASYGYTF
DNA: TGTGCCAGCAGCTGGGCTCCGGGACAGGCGAGCTATGGCTACACCTTC

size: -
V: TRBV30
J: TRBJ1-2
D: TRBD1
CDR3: CAWSVQGVYGYTF
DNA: TGTGCCTGGAGCGTTCAGGGGGTCTATGGCTACACCTTC

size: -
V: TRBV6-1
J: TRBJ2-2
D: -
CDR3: CASSEWGPGELFF
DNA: TGTGCCAGCAGTGAATGGGGTCCCGGGGAGCTGTTTTTT

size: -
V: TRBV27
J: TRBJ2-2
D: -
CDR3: CASSLRPGANTGELFF
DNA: TGTGCCAGCAGTTTACGGCCAGGGGCGAACACCGGGGAGCTGTTTTTT

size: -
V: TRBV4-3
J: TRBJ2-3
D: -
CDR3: CASSQTGSTDTQYF
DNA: TGCGCCAGCAGCCAGACCGGGAGCACAGATACGCAGTATTTT

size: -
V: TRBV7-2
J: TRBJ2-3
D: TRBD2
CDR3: CASSEAGAGTDTQYF
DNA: TGTGCCAGCAGCGAGGCGGGAGCGGGAACAGATACGCAGTATTTT

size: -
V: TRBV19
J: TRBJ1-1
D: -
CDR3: CASTEGRPNTEAFF
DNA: TGTGCCAGTACCGAGGGACGTCCGAACACTGAAGCTTTCTTT

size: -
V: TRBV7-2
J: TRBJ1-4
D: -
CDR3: CASSLGGGLTNEKLFF
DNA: TGTGCCAGCAGCTTAGGCGGGGGGCTGACTAATGAAAAACTGTTTTTT

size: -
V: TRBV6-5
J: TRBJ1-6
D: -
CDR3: CASSTDGYSPLHF
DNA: TGTGCCAGCAGCACGGACGGCTATTCACCCCTCCACTTT

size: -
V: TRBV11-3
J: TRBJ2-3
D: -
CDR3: CASSLGGRTDTQYF
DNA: TGTGCCAGCAGCCTCGGGGGCCGCACAGATACGCAGTATTTT

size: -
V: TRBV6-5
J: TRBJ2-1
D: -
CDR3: CASRANYNEQFF
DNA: TGTGCCAGCAGGGCCAACTACAATGAGCAGTTCTTC

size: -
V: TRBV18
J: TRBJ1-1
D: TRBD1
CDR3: CASSLDRGWTEAFF
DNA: TGTGCCAGCTCACTCGACAGGGGATGGACTGAAGCTTTCTTT